These T cell receptor beta chains were read from a single sample in a study of graft-versus-host responses after intestinal transplantation. These receptors are not linked to any known antigen. Measured with immunoSEQ multiplex PCR; TCRdb has only the in-frame clones, and not every one. The table includes 80,000 to 100,000 clones, 92% detected once. The input for sequencing was unstimulated CD4+ T cells sorted from spleen or lymph node cells, taken before intestinal transplant. These receptors originate from a human donor who received an intestinal transplant. The CDR3 runs from the conserved cysteine through the conserved F or W. A D gene is named only where the DNA matches it firmly.

- TRBJ2-1 TRBV5-4 CASSLQPTGLLYNEQFF TGTGCCAGCAGCTTGCAGCCTACGGGACTCCTCTACAATGAGCAGTTCTTC
- TRBJ1-5 TRBV6-1 CASSLISNQPQHF TGTGCCAGCAGCCTTATTAGCAATCAGCCCCAGCATTTT
- TRBJ1-5 TRBV11-2 CASSLDGYSNQPQHF TGTGCCAGCAGCTTAGACGGGTATAGCAATCAGCCCCAGCATTTT
- TRBJ2-7 TRBV6-5 CASSNGVYEQYF TGTGCCAGCAGCAACGGGGTCTACGAGCAGTACTTC
TRBD1 TRBJ1-1 TRBV4-2 CASSPQGGTKMNTEAFF TGTGCCAGCAGCCCCCAGGGGGGTACTAAGATGAACACTGAAGCTTTCTTT
TRBD2 TRBJ2-1 TRBV5-4 CASSSGLTINEQFF TGTGCCAGCAGCTCGGGACTAACAATCAATGAGCAGTTCTTC
- TRBJ1-4 TRBV2 CASSPTNRQINEKLFF TGTGCCAGCAGCCCAACAAACAGGCAGATTAATGAAAAACTGTTTTTT
TRBD2 TRBJ2-1 TRBV5-1 CASRLAGVTGNEQFF TGCGCCAGCAGACTAGCGGGAGTGACTGGCAATGAGCAGTTCTTC
TRBD2 TRBJ2-1 TRBV2 CASSVSSAGAISSYNEQFF TGTGCCAGCAGTGTGTCGTCAGCGGGGGCGATAAGCTCCTACAATGAGCAGTTCTTC
- TRBJ2-2 TRBV6-6 CASRNRQNGELFF TGTGCCAGCAGGAACCGACAGAACGGGGAGCTGTTTTTT
- TRBJ2-5 TRBV7-2 CASSQGIETQYF TGTGCCAGCAGCCAGGGAATCGAGACCCAGTACTTC